A selection of T cell receptor beta chains follows, all from one sample in a study of CD8 T cells in Susac syndrome. In TCRdb, the immunoSEQ multiplex PCR reads were re-called with MiXCR into one record per CDR3 protein. The sample lists 160,000 or so distinct CDR3 sequences, over 85% occurring once. Sequencing used CD4+ T cells from PBMCs. These receptors were collected from a human donor in good health. Both conserved end residues are part of each CDR3. Fields, in order: D gene, clone size, J gene, V gene, CDR3 protein, CDR3 DNA. A D gene is named only where the DNA matches it firmly. Size values are once, few and many counts, or a class for expanded clones, and some rows have none.

TRBD1	NA	TRBJ1-1	TRBV6-5	CASSPWTGSSPDAFF	TGTGCCAGCAGTCCCTGGACAGGGTCAAGTCCGGATGCTTTCTTT
NA	NA	TRBJ1-1	TRBV5-1	CASSLGHGSTEAFF	TGCGCCAGCAGCTTGGGACACGGGTCGACTGAAGCTTTCTTT
TRBD1	NA	TRBJ2-5	TRBV12-3/TRBV12-4	CASRPPRQGLLPRGETQYF	TGTGCCAGCAGGCCGCCTAGACAGGGGCTCCTCCCTCGGGGAGAGACCCAGTACTTC
NA	NA	TRBJ2-7	TRBV7-6	CASSPGHLSYEQYF	TGTGCCAGCAGTCCGGGACACCTATCCTACGAGCAGTACTTC
NA	NA	TRBJ1-1	TRBV29-1	CSVGTDTEAFF	TGCAGCGTGGGAACGGACACTGAAGCTTTCTTT
NA	NA	TRBJ2-7	TRBV5-1	CASSLLTASYEQYF	TGCGCCAGCAGCTTGTTAACAGCGTCCTACGAGCAGTACTTC
TRBD1	few	TRBJ1-1	TRBV5-6	CASSFRQGTEAFF	TGTGCCAGCAGCTTCCGACAGGGGACTGAAGCTTTCTTT
NA	NA	TRBJ2-6	TRBV19	CASHSPGNLNSGANVLTF	TGTGCCAGCCACTCGCCGGGGAACTTAAACTCTGGGGCCAACGTCCTGACTTTC
TRBD1	NA	TRBJ2-5	TRBV18	CASSPTGIGETQYF	TGTGCCAGCTCGCCGACAGGGATTGGAGAGACCCAGTACTTC
TRBD1	once	TRBJ2-7	TRBV23-1	CASSQISGTGGYEQYF	TGCGCCAGCAGTCAGATTTCCGGGACAGGGGGCTACGAGCAGTACTTC
NA	NA	TRBJ1-4	TRBV20-1	CSARDRIWEKLFF	TGCAGTGCTAGAGACCGTATCTGGGAGAAACTGTTTTTT
TRBD2	NA	TRBJ2-2	TRBV7-2	CASSLALAGGIGELFF	TGTGCCAGCAGCTTAGCACTAGCGGGGGGGATCGGGGAGCTGTTTTTT
TRBD2	NA	TRBJ2-3	TRBV5-4	CASSGTSGDTQYF	TGTGCCAGCAGCGGGACTAGCGGAGATACGCAGTATTTT
TRBD1	NA	TRBJ1-2	TRBV29-1	CSATGGFLSYTF	TGCAGCGCGACAGGGGGCTTCTTGAGCTACACCTTC
NA	NA	TRBJ2-6	TRBV5-4	CASSRQSSGANVLTF	TGTGCCAGCAGCCGGCAGAGCTCTGGGGCCAACGTCCTGACTTTC
TRBD1	NA	TRBJ2-3	TRBV19	CASRRTGTELGDTQYF	TGTGCCAGTAGGAGAACCGGGACAGAGTTAGGGGATACGCAGTATTTT
NA	once	TRBJ2-1	TRBV7-2	CASSLIRGVGEQFF	TGTGCCAGCAGCTTAATTCGGGGAGTGGGGGAGCAGTTCTTC
TRBD1	NA	TRBJ2-3	TRBV12-5	CASGLGQGNTDTQYF	TGTGCTAGTGGTTTGGGACAGGGAAACACAGATACGCAGTATTTT
NA	NA	TRBJ2-7	TRBV4-1	CASSQAESSYEQYF	TGCGCCAGCAGCCAAGCCGAGAGCTCCTACGAGCAGTACTTC
NA	once	TRBJ2-5	TRBV12-3/TRBV12-4	CASSLSGTFGETQYF	TGTGCCAGCAGTTTATCGGGGACCTTCGGAGAGACCCAGTACTTC
NA	NA	TRBJ1-2	TRBV2	CASSAGRGDYGYTF	TGTGCCAGCAGTGCTGGCAGGGGAGACTATGGCTACACCTTC
NA	NA	TRBJ2-3	TRBV7-9	CASSPSGRFTDTQYF	TGTGCCAGCAGCCCCTCGGGGCGGTTCACAGATACGCAGTATTTT
NA	NA	TRBJ2-3	TRBV7-2	CASSAPHDTQYF	TGTGCCAGCTCAGCCCCGCATGATACGCAGTATTTT
NA	few	TRBJ1-5	TRBV7-2	CASSQGGGNQPQHF	TGTGCCAGTTCCCAAGGGGGAGGTAACCAGCCCCAGCATTTT
TRBD1	NA	TRBJ2-6	TRBV7-3	CASSKTGVSGANVLTF	TGTGCCAGCAGCAAAACAGGGGTCTCTGGGGCCAACGTCCTGACTTTC
NA	NA	TRBJ1-2	TRBV7-2	CASSLDAGRVNYGYTF	TGTGCCAGCAGCTTAGATGCCGGCAGGGTAAACTATGGCTACACCTTC